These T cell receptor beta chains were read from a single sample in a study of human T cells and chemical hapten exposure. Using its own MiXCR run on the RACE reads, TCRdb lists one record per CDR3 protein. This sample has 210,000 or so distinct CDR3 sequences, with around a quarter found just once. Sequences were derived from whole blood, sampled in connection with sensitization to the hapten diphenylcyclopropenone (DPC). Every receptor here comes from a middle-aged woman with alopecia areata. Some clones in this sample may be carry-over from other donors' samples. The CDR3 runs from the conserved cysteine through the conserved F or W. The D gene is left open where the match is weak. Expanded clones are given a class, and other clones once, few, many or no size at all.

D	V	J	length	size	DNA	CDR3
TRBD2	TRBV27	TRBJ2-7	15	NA	TGTGCCAGCAGTTTGATGAGCGGGGCCTCCTACGAGCAGTACTTC	CASSLMSGASYEQYF
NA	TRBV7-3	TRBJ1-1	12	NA	TGTGCCAGCAGCTTTAATTCCACTGAAGCTTTCTTT	CASSFNSTEAFF
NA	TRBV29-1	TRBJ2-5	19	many	TGCAGCGTTGAAGTAGGGACCCGAACCCAGCGGACCTCCCAAGAGACCCAGTACTTC	CSVEVGTRTQRTSQETQYF
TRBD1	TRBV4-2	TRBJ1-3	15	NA	TGTGCCAGCAGCCATACAGGGGGCCCTGGAAACACCATATATTTT	CASSHTGGPGNTIYF
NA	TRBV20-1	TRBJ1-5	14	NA	TGCAGTGCTAGAAAGGGTTTGAGCAATCAGCCCCAGCATTTT	CSARKGLSNQPQHF
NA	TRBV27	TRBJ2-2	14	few	TGTGCCAGCAGTTTAGGGGATGTCACCGGGGAGCTGTTTTTT	CASSLGDVTGELFF
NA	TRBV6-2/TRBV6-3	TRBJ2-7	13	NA	TGTGCCAGCAGGGGACCCAGCTCCTACGAGCAGTACTTC	CASRGPSSYEQYF
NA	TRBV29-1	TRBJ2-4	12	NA	TGCAGCGTTGGTACAGGGACGAACATTCAGTACTTC	CSVGTGTNIQYF
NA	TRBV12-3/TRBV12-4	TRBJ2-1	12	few	TGTGCCAGCAGTTTGAAAGTGGATGAGCAGTTCTTC	CASSLKVDEQFF
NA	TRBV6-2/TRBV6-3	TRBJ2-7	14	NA	TGTGCCAGCAGTCTCCAAGCGGCCTCCTACGAGCAGTACTTC	CASSLQAASYEQYF
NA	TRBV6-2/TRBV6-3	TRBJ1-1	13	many	TGTGCCAGCCTAAATACCATGAACACTGAAGCTTTCTTT	CASLNTMNTEAFF
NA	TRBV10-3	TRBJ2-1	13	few	TGTGCCATCAGTGTACAGAGATCTTCGGAGCAGTTCTTC	CAISVQRSSEQFF
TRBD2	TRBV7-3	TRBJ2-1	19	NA	TGTGCCAGCAGCTCCGGATCCACCGGGACTAGCGGGAGACGGAATGAGCAGTTCTTC	CASSSGSTGTSGRRNEQFF
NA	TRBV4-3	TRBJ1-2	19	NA	TGCGCCAGCAGCCAAGACCGGGTGATCCCAGGGACAACTAACTATGGCTACACCTTC	CASSQDRVIPGTTNYGYTF
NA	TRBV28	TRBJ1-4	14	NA	TGTGCCAGCCTCAGGTCTCTGGAGGGTGAAAAACTGTTTTTT	CASLRSLEGEKLFF
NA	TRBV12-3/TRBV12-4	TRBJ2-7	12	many	TGTGCCAGCAGTTTATCGCCGGGGGAGCAGTACTTC	CASSLSPGEQYF
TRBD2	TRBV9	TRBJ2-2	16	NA	TGTGCCAGCAGCTTGACTAGCGGGAGCGGAACCGGGGAGCTGTTTTTT	CASSLTSGSGTGELFF
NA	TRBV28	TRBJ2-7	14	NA	TGTGCCAGCACCCTTCCCGGGACCTTATACGAGCAGTACTTC	CASTLPGTLYEQYF
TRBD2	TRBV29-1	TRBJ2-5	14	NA	TGCAGCGTTGCTGCTAGCGGGATACAAGAGACCCAGTACTTC	CSVAASGIQETQYF
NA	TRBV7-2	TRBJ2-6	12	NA	TGTGCCAGCAGCACTGGGGCCAACGTCCTGACTTTC	CASSTGANVLTF
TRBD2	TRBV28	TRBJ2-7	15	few	TGTGCCAGCAGTTTAACTTCAGCGGGAACCTACGAGCAGTACTTC	CASSLTSAGTYEQYF
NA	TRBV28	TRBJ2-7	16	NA	TGTGCCAGCAGGAATACCTCACCGGGACCCCAATCCGAGCAGTACTTC	CASRNTSPGPQSEQYF
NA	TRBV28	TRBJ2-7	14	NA	TGTGCCAGCAGTTTAAGTCCCCTCTCCTACGAGCAGTACTTC	CASSLSPLSYEQYF
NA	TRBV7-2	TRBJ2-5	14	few	TGTGCCAGCAGCCGAGGGGACATAAAAGAGACCCAGTACTTC	CASSRGDIKETQYF
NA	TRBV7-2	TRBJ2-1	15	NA	TGTGCCAGCACCGAAGGAGTATTTCCTTACAATGAGCAGTTCTTC	CASTEGVFPYNEQFF
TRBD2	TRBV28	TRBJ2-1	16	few	TGTGCCAGCAGTACACGACTAGCGGGAGAGGATAATGAGCAGTTCTTC	CASSTRLAGEDNEQFF
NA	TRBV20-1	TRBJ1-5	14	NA	TGCAGTGCTAGTCTGGGTACGGGCAATCAGCCCCAGCATTTT	CSASLGTGNQPQHF
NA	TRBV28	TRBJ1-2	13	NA	TGTGCCAGCAGCCGGGGGGATGGCTATGGCTACACCTTC	CASSRGDGYGYTF
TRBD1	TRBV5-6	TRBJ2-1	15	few	TGTGCCAGCACGCCACAGACAGGGGGATACAATGAGCAGTTCTTC	CASTPQTGGYNEQFF
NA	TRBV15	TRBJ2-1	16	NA	TGTGCCACCAGCAGAGATGTAGCAGCCCTACACAATGAGCAGTTCTTC	CATSRDVAALHNEQFF
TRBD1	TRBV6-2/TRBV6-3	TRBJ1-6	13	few	TGTGCCAGCAGTTGGGGGACAGCCTCACCCCTCCACTTT	CASSWGTASPLHF
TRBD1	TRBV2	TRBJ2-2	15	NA	TGTGCCAGCAGGTCAGCAGGGACAGTAACCGGGGAGCTGTTTTTT	CASRSAGTVTGELFF
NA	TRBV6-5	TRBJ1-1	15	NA	TGTGCCAGCAGTTACTCGACACCCCTGAACACTGAAGCTTTCTTT	CASSYSTPLNTEAFF
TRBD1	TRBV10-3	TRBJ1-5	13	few	TGTGCCTCTAAAGGGGACAGGGATCAGCCCCAGCATTTT	CASKGDRDQPQHF
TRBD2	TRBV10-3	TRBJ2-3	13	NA	TGTGCCATCCTAGCGGGAGGCACAGATACGCAGTATTTT	CAILAGGTDTQYF
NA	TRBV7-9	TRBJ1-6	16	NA	TGTGCCAGCAGCTTACAGGGGAGCTCCTATAATTCACCCCTCCACTTT	CASSLQGSSYNSPLHF
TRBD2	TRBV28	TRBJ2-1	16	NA	TGTGCCAGCAGTTTGTGGGCTAGCGGATCTTACAATGAGCAGTTCTTC	CASSLWASGSYNEQFF
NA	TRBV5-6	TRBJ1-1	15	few	TGTGCCAGCAGCGGGGTCTTAAAGGGGCACACTGAAGCTTTCTTT	CASSGVLKGHTEAFF
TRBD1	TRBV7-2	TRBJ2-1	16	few	TGTGCCAGCACTTTAACCGGGACAGGACAAACCAATGAGCAGTTCTTC	CASTLTGTGQTNEQFF
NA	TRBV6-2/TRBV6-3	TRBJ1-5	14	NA	TGTGCCAGCAACGCTCTGAATAGCAATCAGCCCCAGCATTTT	CASNALNSNQPQHF
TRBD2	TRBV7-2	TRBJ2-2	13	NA	TGTGCCAGCAGCCCAGGGAGGGCCGGGGAGCTGTTTTTT	CASSPGRAGELFF
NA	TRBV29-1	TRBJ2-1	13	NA	TGCAGCGTTGTAGTCCCAAACTACAATGAGCAGTTCTTC	CSVVVPNYNEQFF
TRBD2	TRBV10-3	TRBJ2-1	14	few	TGTGCCACGGTACCGGGACTAGCCTCCAATGAGCAGTTCTTC	CATVPGLASNEQFF